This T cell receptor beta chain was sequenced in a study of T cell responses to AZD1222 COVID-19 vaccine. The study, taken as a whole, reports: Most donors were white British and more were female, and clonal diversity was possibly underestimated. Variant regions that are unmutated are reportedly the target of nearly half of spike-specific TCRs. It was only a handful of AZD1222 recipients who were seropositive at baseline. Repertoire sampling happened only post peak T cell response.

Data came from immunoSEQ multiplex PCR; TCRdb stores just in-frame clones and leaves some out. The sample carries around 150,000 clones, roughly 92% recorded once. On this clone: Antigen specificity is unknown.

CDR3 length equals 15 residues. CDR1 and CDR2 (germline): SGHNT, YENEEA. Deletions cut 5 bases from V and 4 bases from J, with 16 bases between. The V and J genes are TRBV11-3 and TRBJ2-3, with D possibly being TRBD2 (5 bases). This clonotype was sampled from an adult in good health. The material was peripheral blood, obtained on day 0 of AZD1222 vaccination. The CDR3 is CASSELAGIADTQYF. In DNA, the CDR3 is TGTGCCAGCAGCGAACTCGCGGGCATTGCAGATACGCAGTATTTT.